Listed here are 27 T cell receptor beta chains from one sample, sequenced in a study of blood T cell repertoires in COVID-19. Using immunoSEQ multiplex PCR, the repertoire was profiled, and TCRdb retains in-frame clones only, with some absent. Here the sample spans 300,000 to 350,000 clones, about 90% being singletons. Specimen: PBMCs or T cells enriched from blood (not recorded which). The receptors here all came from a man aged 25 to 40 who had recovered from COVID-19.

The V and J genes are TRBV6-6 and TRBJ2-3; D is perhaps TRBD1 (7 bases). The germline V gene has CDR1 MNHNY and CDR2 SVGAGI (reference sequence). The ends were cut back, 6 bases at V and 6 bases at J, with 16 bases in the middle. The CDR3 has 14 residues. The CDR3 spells CASRVIRGADTQYF. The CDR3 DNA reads TGTGCCAGCAGAGTTATCAGGGGGGCGGATACGCAGTATTTT.

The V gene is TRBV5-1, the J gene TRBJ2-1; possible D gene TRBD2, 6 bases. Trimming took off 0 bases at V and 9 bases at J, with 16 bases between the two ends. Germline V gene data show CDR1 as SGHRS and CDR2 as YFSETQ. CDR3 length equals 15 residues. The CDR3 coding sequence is TGCGCCAGCAGCTTGGGGACTACCGGCGGTACTGAGCAGTTCTTC. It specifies CASSLGTTGGTEQFF.

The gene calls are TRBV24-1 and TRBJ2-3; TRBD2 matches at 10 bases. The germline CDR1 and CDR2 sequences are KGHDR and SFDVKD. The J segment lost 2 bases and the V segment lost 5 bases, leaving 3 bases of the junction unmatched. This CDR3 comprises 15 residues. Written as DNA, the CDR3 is TGTGCCACCAGTGGAACTAGCGGGGACACAGATACGCAGTATTTT. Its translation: CATSGTSGDTDTQYF.

The CDR3 DNA is TGCGCCAGCAGCTTTGGGACAGGACCTTTGGGTCAGGGCTACACCTTC. Protein product: CASSFGTGPLGQGYTF. The chain uses TRBV5-1 and TRBJ1-2; 8 positions match TRBD1. This CDR3 is 16 amino acids long. V dropped 2 bases and J dropped 8; count of bases not matched to a gene: 14. Germline values: CDR1 SGHRS, CDR2 YFSETQ.

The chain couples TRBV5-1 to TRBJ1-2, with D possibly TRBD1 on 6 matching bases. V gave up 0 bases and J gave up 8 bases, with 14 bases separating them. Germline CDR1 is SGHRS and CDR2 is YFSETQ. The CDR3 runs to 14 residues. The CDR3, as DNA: TGCGCCAGCAGCTTGGCCCCACAGGGAGAGGGCTACACCTTC. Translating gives CASSLAPQGEGYTF.

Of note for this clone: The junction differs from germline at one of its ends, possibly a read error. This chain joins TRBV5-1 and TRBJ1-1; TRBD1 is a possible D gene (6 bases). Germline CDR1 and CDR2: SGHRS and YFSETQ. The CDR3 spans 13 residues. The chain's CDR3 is CASSLLEGHTGPF. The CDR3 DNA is TGCGCCAGCAGCTTATTAGAGGGACACACAGGTCCCTTT.

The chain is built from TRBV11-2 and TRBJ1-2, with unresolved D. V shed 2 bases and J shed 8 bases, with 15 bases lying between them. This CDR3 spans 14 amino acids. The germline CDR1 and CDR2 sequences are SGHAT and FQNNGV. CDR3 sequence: CASSLMILSGGYTF. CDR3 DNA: TGTGCCAGCAGCTTAATGATTTTGAGCGGAGGCTACACCTTC. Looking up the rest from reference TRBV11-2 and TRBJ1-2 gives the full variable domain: EAGVAQSPRYKIIEKRQSVAFWCNPISGHATLYWYQQILGQGPKLLIQFQNNGVVDDSQLPKDRFSAERLKGVDSTLKIQPAKLEDSAVYLCASSLMILSGGYTFGSGTRLTVV.

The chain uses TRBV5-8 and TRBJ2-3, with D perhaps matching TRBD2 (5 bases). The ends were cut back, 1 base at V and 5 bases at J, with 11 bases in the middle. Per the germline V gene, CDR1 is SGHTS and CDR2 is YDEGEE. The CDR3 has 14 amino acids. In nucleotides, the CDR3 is TGTGCCAGCAGCTTGCGGGGATGGGTAGATACGCAGTATTTT. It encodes CASSLRGWVDTQYF.

The DNA of the CDR3 is TGTGCCAGCAGCCTTGGGGGCACCTATAATTCACCCCTCCACTTT. Encoded protein: CASSLGGTYNSPLHF. The rearrangement joins TRBV5-4 to TRBJ1-6; weak D call: TRBD1 (6 bases). CDR1 is SGHNT and CDR2 is YYREEE in the germline V gene (reference sequence). The CDR3 totals 15 residues. V was trimmed by 4 bases and J by 2 bases, leaving 10 bases between them.

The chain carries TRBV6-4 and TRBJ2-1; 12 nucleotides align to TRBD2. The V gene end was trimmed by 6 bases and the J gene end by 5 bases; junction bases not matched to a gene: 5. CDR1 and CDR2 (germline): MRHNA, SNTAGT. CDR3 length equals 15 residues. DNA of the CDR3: TGTGCCAGCAGCCCGACTAGCGGGGGACACAATGAGCAGTTCTTC. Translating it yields CASSPTSGGHNEQFF.

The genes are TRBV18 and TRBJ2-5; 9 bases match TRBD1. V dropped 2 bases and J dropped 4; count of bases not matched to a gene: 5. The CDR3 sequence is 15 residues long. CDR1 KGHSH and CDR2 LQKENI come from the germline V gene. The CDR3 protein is CASSPSPGQGETQYF. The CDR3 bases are TGTGCCAGCTCACCATCTCCGGGACAGGGAGAGACCCAGTACTTC.

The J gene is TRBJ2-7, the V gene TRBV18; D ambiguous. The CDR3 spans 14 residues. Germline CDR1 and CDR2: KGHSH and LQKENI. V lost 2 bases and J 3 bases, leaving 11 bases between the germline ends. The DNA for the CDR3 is TGTGCCAGCTCACCAACTGGCAACTACTACGAGCAGTACTTC. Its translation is CASSPTGNYYEQYF.

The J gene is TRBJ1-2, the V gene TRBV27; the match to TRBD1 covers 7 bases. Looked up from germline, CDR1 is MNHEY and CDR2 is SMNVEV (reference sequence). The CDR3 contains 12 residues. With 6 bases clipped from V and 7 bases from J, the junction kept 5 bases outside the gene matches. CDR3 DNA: TGTGCCAGCAGAACAGGGGTCGCTGGCTACACCTTC. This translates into CASRTGVAGYTF.

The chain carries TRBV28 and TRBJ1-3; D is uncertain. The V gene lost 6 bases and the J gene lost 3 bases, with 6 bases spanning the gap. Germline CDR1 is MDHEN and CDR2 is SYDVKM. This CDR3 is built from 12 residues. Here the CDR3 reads CASRRSGNTIYF. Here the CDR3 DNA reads TGTGCCAGCAGGAGGAGTGGAAACACCATATATTTT.

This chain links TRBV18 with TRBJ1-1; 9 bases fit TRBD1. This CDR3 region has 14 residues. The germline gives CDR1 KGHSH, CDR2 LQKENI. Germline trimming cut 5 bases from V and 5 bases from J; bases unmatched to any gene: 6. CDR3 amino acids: CASSTKGQGTEAFF. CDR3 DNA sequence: TGTGCCAGCTCAACGAAGGGACAGGGAACTGAAGCTTTCTTT.

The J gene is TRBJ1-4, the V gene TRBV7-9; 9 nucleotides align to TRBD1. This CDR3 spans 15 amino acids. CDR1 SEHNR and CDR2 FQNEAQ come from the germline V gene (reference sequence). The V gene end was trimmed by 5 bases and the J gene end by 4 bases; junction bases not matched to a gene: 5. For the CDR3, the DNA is TGTGCCAGCAGCCAGGACAGGGGAAATAATGAAAAACTGTTTTTT. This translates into CASSQDRGNNEKLFF. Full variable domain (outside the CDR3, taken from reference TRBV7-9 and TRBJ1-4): DTGVSQNPRHKITKRGQNVTFRCDPISEHNRLYWYRQTLGQGPEFLTYFQNEAQLEKSRLLSDRFSAERPKGSFSTLEIQRTEQGDSAMYLCASSQDRGNNEKLFFGSGTQLSVL.

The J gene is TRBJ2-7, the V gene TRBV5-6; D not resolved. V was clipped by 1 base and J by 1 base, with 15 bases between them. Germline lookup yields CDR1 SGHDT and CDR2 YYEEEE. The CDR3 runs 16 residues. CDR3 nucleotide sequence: TGTGCCAGCAGCTTGAAACGTCATAGTAATTCCTACGAGCAGTACTTC. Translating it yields CASSLKRHSNSYEQYF.

The CDR3 sequence: CASSQSWGLTGELFF. In DNA, the CDR3 is TGTGCCAGCAGCCAGTCGTGGGGGCTGACCGGGGAGCTGTTTTTT. V usage is TRBV3-1 (or the pseudogene TRBV3-2) and J usage is TRBJ2-2; a possible D gene is TRBD1 (6 bases). This CDR3 has 15 amino acids. V was shortened by 3 bases and J by 5 bases, with 13 bases between the two germline ends. Germline lookup yields CDR1 LGHDT and CDR2 YNNKEL (reference sequence).

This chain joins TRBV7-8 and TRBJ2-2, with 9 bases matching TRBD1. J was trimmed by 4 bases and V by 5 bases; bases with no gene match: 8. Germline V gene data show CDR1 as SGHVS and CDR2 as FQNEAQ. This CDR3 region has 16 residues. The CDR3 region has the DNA TGTGCCAGCAGCCGAGGGAGGACAGGGGTCACCGGGGAGCTGTTTTTT. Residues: CASSRGRTGVTGELFF.

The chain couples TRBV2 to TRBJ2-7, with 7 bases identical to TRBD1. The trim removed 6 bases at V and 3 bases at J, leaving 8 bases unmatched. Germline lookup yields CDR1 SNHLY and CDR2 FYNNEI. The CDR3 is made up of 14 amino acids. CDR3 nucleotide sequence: TGTGCCAGCAGCCTGGGACAGCTGAACTACGAGCAGTACTTC. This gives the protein CASSLGQLNYEQYF.

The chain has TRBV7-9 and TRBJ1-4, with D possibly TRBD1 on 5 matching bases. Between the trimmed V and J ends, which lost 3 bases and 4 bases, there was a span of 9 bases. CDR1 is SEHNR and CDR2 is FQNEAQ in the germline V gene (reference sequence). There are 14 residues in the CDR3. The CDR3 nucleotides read TGTGCCAGCAGCTTGACGGGGGGTAATGAAAAACTGTTTTTT. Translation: CASSLTGGNEKLFF.

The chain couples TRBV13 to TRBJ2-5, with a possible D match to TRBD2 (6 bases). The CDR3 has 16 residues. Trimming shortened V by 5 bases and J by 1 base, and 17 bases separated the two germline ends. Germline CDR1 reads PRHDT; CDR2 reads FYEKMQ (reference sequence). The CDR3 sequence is CASSPLTRPIQETQYF. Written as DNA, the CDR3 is TGTGCCAGCAGCCCCCTGACTAGGCCAATCCAAGAGACCCAGTACTTC. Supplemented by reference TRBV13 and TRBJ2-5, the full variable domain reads AAGVIQSPRHLIKEKRETATLKCYPIPRHDTVYWYQQGPGQDPQFLISFYEKMQSDKGSIPDRFSAQQFSDYHSELNMSSLELGDSALYFCASSPLTRPIQETQYFGPGTRLLVL.

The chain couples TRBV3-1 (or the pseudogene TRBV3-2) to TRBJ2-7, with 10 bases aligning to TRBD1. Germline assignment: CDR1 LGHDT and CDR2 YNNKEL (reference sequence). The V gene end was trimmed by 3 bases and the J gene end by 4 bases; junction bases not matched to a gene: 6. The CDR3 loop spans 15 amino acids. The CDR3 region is CASSQDRGTIYEQYF. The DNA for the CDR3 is TGTGCCAGCAGCCAGGACAGGGGGACTATTTACGAGCAGTACTTC.

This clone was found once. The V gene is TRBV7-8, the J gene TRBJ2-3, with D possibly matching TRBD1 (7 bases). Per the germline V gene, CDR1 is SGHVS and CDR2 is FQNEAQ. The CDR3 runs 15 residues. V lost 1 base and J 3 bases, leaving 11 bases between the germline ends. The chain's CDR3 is CASSLGQGGTDTQYF. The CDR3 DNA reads TGTGCCAGCAGCTTAGGACAGGGAGGAACAGATACGCAGTATTTT. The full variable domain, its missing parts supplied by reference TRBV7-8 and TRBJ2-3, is GAGVSQSPRYKVAKRGQDVALRCDPISGHVSLFWYQQALGQGPEFLTYFQNEAQLDKSGLPSDRFFAERPEGSVSTLKIQRTQQEDSAVYLCASSLGQGGTDTQYFGPGTRLTVL.

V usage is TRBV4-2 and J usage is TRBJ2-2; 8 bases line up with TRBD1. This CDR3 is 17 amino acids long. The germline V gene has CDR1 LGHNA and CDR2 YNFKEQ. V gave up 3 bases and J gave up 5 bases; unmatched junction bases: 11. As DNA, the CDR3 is TGTGCCAGCAGCCAGCTAAACTCAGGGGGCGATACCGGGGAGCTGTTTTTT. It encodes CASSQLNSGGDTGELFF.

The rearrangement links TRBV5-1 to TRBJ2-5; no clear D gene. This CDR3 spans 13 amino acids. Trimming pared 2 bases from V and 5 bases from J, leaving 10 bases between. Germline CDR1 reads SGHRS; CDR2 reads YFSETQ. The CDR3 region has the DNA TGCGCCAGCAGCTTAGGCGGAGACGAGACCCAGTACTTC. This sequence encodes CASSLGGDETQYF.

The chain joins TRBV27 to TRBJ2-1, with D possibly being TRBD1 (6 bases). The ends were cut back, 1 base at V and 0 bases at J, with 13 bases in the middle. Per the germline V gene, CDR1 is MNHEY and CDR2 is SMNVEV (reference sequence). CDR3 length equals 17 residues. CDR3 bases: TGTGCCAGCAGTTTATTCGGGCGCAGGGGCTCCTACAATGAGCAGTTCTTC. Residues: CASSLFGRRGSYNEQFF.